Shown below are 28 T cell receptor beta chains from a single sample sequenced in a study of shared clonotypes between healthy human individuals. Naive CD8 populations comprised CD45RO-negative cells positively selected for CCR7, excluding terminally differentiated effector memory CD45RA+ cells. The method was immunoSEQ multiplex PCR; TCRdb's version includes in-frame clones alone and lacks a portion of them. The profile shows approximately 840,000 clones, 96% of them singletons. Sequenced material: naive CD8+ T cells sorted from blood. The source of these receptors is a man under 40 in good health.

V gene TRBV29-1 combines with J gene TRBJ2-2, with D perhaps given as TRBD1 or TRBD2 (5 bases each). CDR1 and CDR2 (germline): SQVTM, ANQGSEA. V lost 6 bases and J lost 1, with 12 bases in between. This CDR3 is 14 amino acids long. In DNA, the CDR3 is TGCAGCGTCGCCGGGACCGAGAACACCGGGGAGCTGTTTTTT. It codes for CSVAGTENTGELFF.

V gene TRBV19 combines with J gene TRBJ1-1; a weak D match, TRBD1 (5 bases). Deletions cut 4 bases from V and 7 bases from J, with 22 bases between. From germline, CDR1 is LNHDA and CDR2 SQIVND (reference sequence). The CDR3 runs to 16 residues. The DNA for the CDR3 is TGTGCCAGTAGTAACGTGCCCTACAGGATAGATGGTGAAGCTTTCTTT. Translated, it gives CASSNVPYRIDGEAFF.

In this sample, this clone turned up once. The chain couples TRBV27 to TRBJ2-7, with a weak D call TRBD1 (6 bases). Per the germline V gene, CDR1 is MNHEY and CDR2 is SMNVEV (reference sequence). V was shortened by 1 base and J by 1 base, with 11 bases between the two germline ends. This CDR3 region has 15 residues. The CDR3 DNA follows: TGTGCCAGCAGTTTATTATCGGACAGTTCCTACGAGCAGTACTTC. This encodes CASSLLSDSSYEQYF.

The chain couples TRBV6-5 to TRBJ2-3; TRBD2 matches at 14 bases. Per the germline V gene, CDR1 is MNHEY and CDR2 is SVGAGI. The CDR3 totals 16 residues. The J segment lost 2 bases and the V segment lost 4 bases, leaving 2 bases of the junction unmatched. The CDR3 nucleotides are TGTGCCAGCAGTTGGGGACTAGCGGGAGTCACAGATACGCAGTATTTT. The encoded protein is CASSWGLAGVTDTQYF.

V is TRBV5-1 and J is TRBJ2-7; 9 nucleotides line up with TRBD1. The CDR3 consists of 14 residues. The trim removed 4 bases at V and 3 bases at J, leaving 5 bases unmatched. CDR1 is SGHRS and CDR2 is YFSETQ in the germline V gene. Written as DNA, the CDR3 is TGCGCCAGCAGCATCCGGGACAGGGACTACGAGCAGTACTTC. Translating gives CASSIRDRDYEQYF.

This chain joins TRBV29-1 and TRBJ1-2, with D tentatively TRBD1 (5 bases). Trimming left V 3 bases short and J 4 bases short, with 9 bases between. From germline, CDR1 is SQVTM and CDR2 ANQGSEA. The CDR3 is 12 residues long. The DNA for the CDR3 is TGCAGCGTTGAGGGGGGGAGCTATGGCTACACCTTC. This translates into CSVEGGSYGYTF.

The V and J genes are TRBV14 and TRBJ2-2, with D unresolved. Germline lookup yields CDR1 SGHDN and CDR2 FVKESK. V was pared by 0 bases and J by 0 bases, with 11 bases between. The CDR3 has 17 amino acids. The chain's CDR3 is CASSQDYLPANTGELFF. DNA for the CDR3: TGTGCCAGCAGCCAAGACTACTTGCCCGCGAACACCGGGGAGCTGTTTTTT. The complete variable domain, with remaining parts taken from reference TRBV14 and TRBJ2-2, reads EAGVTQFPSHSVIEKGQTVTLRCDPISGHDNLYWYRRVMGKEIKFLLHFVKESKQDESGMPNNRFLAERTGGTYSTLKVQPAELEDSGVYFCASSQDYLPANTGELFFGEGSRLTVL.

The rearrangement links TRBV5-1 to TRBJ2-2; TRBD1 matches 7 bases. Unmatched junction bases numbered 9, after V lost 0 bases and J lost 4 bases. Germline lookup yields CDR1 SGHRS and CDR2 YFSETQ. This CDR3 has 17 amino acids. CDR3 DNA sequence: TGCGCCAGCAGCTTGGGCGACAGGGAGCAAACCACCGGGGAGCTGTTTTTT. Its translation is CASSLGDREQTTGELFF.

The gene calls are TRBV9 and TRBJ2-2, with 9 nucleotides matching TRBD2. Germline V gene data show CDR1 as SGDLS and CDR2 as YYNGEE. CDR3 length: 15 residues. V lost 4 bases, J lost 4 bases, and 5 bases stayed unmatched. The CDR3 DNA follows: TGTGCCAGCAGCCCCCTAGCGGGGTTCACCGGGGAGCTGTTTTTT. Translating it yields CASSPLAGFTGELFF. Supplemented by reference TRBV9 and TRBJ2-2, the full variable domain reads DSGVTQTPKHLITATGQRVTLRCSPRSGDLSVYWYQQSLDQGLQFLIQYYNGEERAKGNILERFSAQQFPDLHSELNLSSLELGDSALYFCASSPLAGFTGELFFGEGSRLTVL.

The chain carries TRBV9 and TRBJ1-3; the D is unclear. The CDR3 has 16 residues. Trimming stripped 0 bases from V and 0 bases from J, with 10 bases between. The germline V gene has CDR1 SGDLS and CDR2 YYNGEE. The CDR3: CASSVGQGSSGNTIYF. The DNA for the CDR3 is TGTGCCAGCAGCGTAGGGCAAGGCAGCTCTGGAAACACCATATATTTT.

This clone is a singleton in its sample. The rearrangement joins TRBV5-1 to TRBJ2-2; 13 nucleotides align to TRBD2. The trim removed 3 bases at V and 1 base at J, leaving 3 bases unmatched. Germline CDR1 and CDR2: SGHRS and YFSETQ. This CDR3 contains 17 residues. CDR3 sequence (DNA): TGCGCCAGCAGCTGGGGACTAGCGGGGCGGAACACCGGGGAGCTGTTTTTT. This sequence encodes CASSWGLAGRNTGELFF.

This clone came up once. The chain couples TRBV4-3 to TRBJ2-6; 11 nucleotides match TRBD2. In germline, CDR1 is LGHNA, CDR2 YSLEER. This CDR3 region has 18 residues. The trim removed 0 bases at V and 4 bases at J, leaving 5 bases unmatched. CDR3 coding DNA: TGCGCCAGCAGCCAAGACTCACTAGCGGGAGACGGGGCCAACGTCCTGACTTTC. This gives the protein CASSQDSLAGDGANVLTF.

Notes on this clone: Within the sample, other DNA sequences also encode this same CDR3. This rearrangement joins TRBV27 to TRBJ2-3; D is possibly TRBD2 (5 bases). V was shortened by 0 bases and J by 4 bases, with 5 bases between the two germline ends. The germline CDR1 and CDR2 sequences are MNHEY and SMNVEV (reference sequence). The CDR3 has 13 residues. For the CDR3, the DNA is TGTGCCAGCAGTTTATCGCGGGCAGATACGCAGTATTTT. Translating it yields CASSLSRADTQYF.

J is TRBJ2-7 and V is TRBV11-2; D possibly uses TRBD1 or TRBD2 (5 bases each). The germline gives CDR1 SGHAT, CDR2 FQNNGV. The CDR3 has 15 residues. Trimming stripped 7 bases from V and 4 bases from J, with 20 bases between. CDR3 residues: CASTLTGALGYEQYF. The CDR3 nucleotides are TGTGCCAGCACCCTTACCGGGGCCCTGGGATACGAGCAGTACTTC.

The chain combines TRBV28 with TRBJ2-3; weak D call: TRBD2 (6 bases). This CDR3 is 13 amino acids long. Trimming removed 7 bases from V and 5 bases from J, with 13 bases in between. The germline V gene encodes CDR1 MDHEN and CDR2 SYDVKM. In nucleotides, the CDR3 is TGTGCCAGCAACTCCCCGCGGGGAGATACGCAGTATTTT. Protein sequence: CASNSPRGDTQYF.

This clone was picked up many times. This same CDR3 is encoded by further DNA sequences in the sample. The rearrangement uses TRBV28 and TRBJ2-7, with 7 positions matching TRBD1. The CDR3 spans 12 residues. The V gene's germline CDR1 is MDHEN and CDR2 SYDVKM. Germline trimming cut 5 bases from V and 3 bases from J; bases unmatched to any gene: 1. CDR3 coding DNA: TGTGCCAGCAGTGGGACAGACTACGAGCAGTACTTC. It encodes CASSGTDYEQYF.

The rearrangement uses TRBV5-1 and TRBJ2-1; 16 positions match TRBD2. CDR3 length equals 17 residues. Trimming at V came to 4 bases and at J to 3 bases, leaving 4 bases not matched to a gene. The germline V gene encodes CDR1 SGHRS and CDR2 YFSETQ. The CDR3 sequence is CASSLGTSGRGYNEQFF. The DNA for the CDR3 is TGCGCCAGCAGCCTCGGGACTAGCGGGAGGGGCTACAATGAGCAGTTCTTC.

With regard to this clone: Other DNA sequences in the sample encode the same CDR3. The genes are TRBV18 and TRBJ2-7, with 15 bases that match TRBD2. The CDR3 totals 16 residues. The junction had 3 bases not matched to a gene; V was cut back by 2 bases and J by 4 bases. Germline CDR1 is KGHSH and CDR2 is LQKENI. CDR3 amino acids: CASSPGLAGGLYEQYF. The CDR3 DNA reads TGTGCCAGCTCACCAGGACTAGCGGGAGGGTTATACGAGCAGTACTTC.

This chain uses TRBV7-9 with TRBJ2-3; perhaps D is TRBD1 or TRBD2 (5 bases each). With 4 bases removed from V and 5 bases from J, the gap between germline ends came to 10 bases. The CDR3 has 13 amino acids. Germline CDR1 SEHNR, CDR2 FQNEAQ (reference sequence). CDR3 residues: CASSSLRGDTQYF. The CDR3, as DNA: TGTGCCAGCAGCTCTTTGAGGGGAGATACGCAGTATTTT.

This sequence joins TRBV7-2 and TRBJ2-7; unclear D gene. The ends were cut back, 2 bases at V and 6 bases at J, with 11 bases in the middle. This CDR3 region has 13 residues. Germline V gene lookup returns CDR1 SGHTA and CDR2 FQGNSA. In nucleotides, the CDR3 is TGTGCCAGCAGCTTAACCACCTCTTCCGAGCAGTACTTC. This sequence encodes CASSLTTSSEQYF.

This clone was counted a few times. DNA of the CDR3: TGTGCCAGCAGCAGAACGTTCGAGGTTCCAACTAATGAAAAACTGTTTTTT. Translated, it gives CASSRTFEVPTNEKLFF. The chain uses TRBV2 and TRBJ1-4; D call uncertain. V dropped 6 bases and J dropped 0 bases, with 17 bases sitting between them. From germline, CDR1 is SNHLY and CDR2 FYNNEI. The length of the CDR3 is 17 residues.

The rearrangement uses TRBV11-2 and TRBJ2-1; 9 bases are a match to TRBD2. Trimming took 5 bases from V and 9 from J; bases not matched to a gene: 17. There are 17 residues in the CDR3. Looked up from germline, CDR1 is SGHAT and CDR2 is FQNNGV. CDR3 protein: CASSPGWRLAGSLEQFF. DNA for the CDR3: TGTGCCAGCAGCCCCGGCTGGCGGCTAGCGGGATCCCTTGAGCAGTTCTTC.

The V call is TRBV27, the J call TRBJ2-7, with TRBD2 identical over 12 bases. V shed 2 bases and J 2 bases; nucleotides not matched to a gene: 4. The CDR3 sequence is 16 residues long. Germline CDR1 reads MNHEY; CDR2 reads SMNVEV (reference sequence). The CDR3 nucleotides are TGTGCCAGCAGTTTACAGACTAGCGGGAGCCCCTACGAGCAGTACTTC. It specifies CASSLQTSGSPYEQYF.

The chain carries TRBV9 and TRBJ1-2; D possibly corresponds to TRBD1 (6 bases). Trimming left V 6 bases short and J 4 bases short, with 10 bases between. The length of the CDR3 is 12 residues. Germline V lookup: CDR1 SGDLS, CDR2 YYNGEE. Here the CDR3 reads CASMRGTYGYTF. The CDR3 bases are TGTGCCAGCATGAGGGGGACCTATGGCTACACCTTC.

This chain links TRBV11-2 with TRBJ2-7, with TRBD2 matching over 9 bases. The CDR3 spans 14 residues. Germline V CDR1 and CDR2: SGHAT, FQNNGV. V lost 4 bases to trimming and J lost 1 base; unmatched junction nucleotides: 2. CDR3: CASSWTSDSYEQYF. The CDR3 DNA reads as TGTGCCAGCAGCTGGACTAGCGATTCCTACGAGCAGTACTTC.

This sequence joins TRBV4-1 and TRBJ2-7; TRBD2 matches at 7 bases. Germline CDR1 is MGHRA and CDR2 is YSYEKL. The trim removed 4 bases at V and 6 bases at J, leaving 12 bases unmatched. CDR3 length: 15 amino acids. The CDR3 coding sequence is TGCGCCAGCAGCCCTCGTCTAGCGGACCGCTCCGAGCAGTACTTC. It specifies CASSPRLADRSEQYF.

The genes are TRBV5-6 and TRBJ2-5, with 8 bases that match TRBD2. CDR1 is SGHDT and CDR2 is YYEEEE in the germline V gene. V shed 4 bases and J 5 bases; nucleotides not matched to a gene: 16. This CDR3 is 17 amino acids long. The CDR3 here is CASSVELAVDGSETQYF. CDR3 nucleotides: TGTGCCAGCAGCGTCGAACTAGCGGTGGATGGATCGGAGACCCAGTACTTC.

J is TRBJ2-2 and V is TRBV5-1; perhaps TRBD2 as D (6 bases). Trimming removed 0 bases at V and 6 bases at J, with 18 bases between. The germline V gene has CDR1 SGHRS and CDR2 YFSETQ. CDR3 length equals 17 residues. CDR3 amino acids: CASSLVSGSSPPGELFF. CDR3 in DNA: TGCGCCAGCAGCTTGGTTTCCGGGAGTAGTCCGCCCGGGGAGCTGTTTTTT.